This entry lists 28 T cell receptor beta chains sequenced from one sample in a study of T cell repertoires in cytomegalovirus infection. Each CDR3 protein is one row after TCRdb ran MiXCR on the reads. The sample has 55,000 to 70,000 distinct CDR3 sequences, about a third seen once; the top ten hold roughly 70%. No antigens are known for them. The source material was PBMCs, sequenced either directly or after in vitro stimulation (not recorded which). The receptors come from a human donor in good health (CMV status not recorded). Some clones in this sample may be carry-over from other donors' samples.

At least ten counts were recorded for this clonotype. The chain combines TRBV7-2 with TRBJ1-2; D is unclear. Looked up from germline, CDR1 is SGHTA and CDR2 is FQGNSA. The CDR3 extends over 12 amino acids. V dropped 4 bases and J dropped 7 bases, with 10 bases sitting between them. This chain's CDR3 is CASSWEVSGYTF. CDR3 nucleotides: TGTGCCAGCAGCTGGGAAGTTAGTGGCTACACCTTC.

This sequence joins TRBV7-2 and TRBJ2-1; 9 bases align to TRBD2. Germline V CDR1 and CDR2: SGHTA, FQGNSA. The length of the CDR3 is 17 residues. The trim removed 1 base at V and 9 bases at J, leaving 13 bases unmatched. CDR3 nucleotides: TGTGCCAGCAGCTTAGTATCGCGTCTAGCGGGAAGATCTGAGCAGTTCTTC. Its protein product is CASSLVSRLAGRSEQFF.

The rearrangement joins TRBV11-2 to TRBJ2-3; 8 bases map to TRBD2. Germline V lookup: CDR1 SGHAT, CDR2 FQNNGV. CDR3 size: 16 residues. V lost 2 bases, J lost 4 bases, and 8 bases stayed unmatched. CDR3 residues: CASSLTELAVADTQYF. The CDR3 DNA sequence: TGTGCCAGCAGCTTAACGGAACTAGCGGTTGCAGATACGCAGTATTTT.

The chain joins TRBV5-4 to TRBJ2-5; the match to TRBD1 covers 7 bases. The ends lost 5 bases at V and 5 bases at J; junction bases unmatched: 6. The CDR3 loop spans 13 amino acids. Germline CDR1 reads SGHNT; CDR2 reads YYREEE (reference sequence). As DNA, the CDR3 is TGTGCCAGCAGTATTGACAGGGACGAGACCCAGTACTTC. Translation gives CASSIDRDETQYF.

This clonotype was recorded only once. The CDR3 loop is CASSAGTTDTQYF. CDR3 nucleotide sequence: TGTGCCAGCAGCGCGGGTACCACAGATACGCAGTATTTT. The rearrangement uses TRBV11-2 and TRBJ2-3; a weak D match, TRBD2 (5 bases). CDR3 length: 13 residues. CDR1 is SGHAT, CDR2 FQNNGV, per germline. The ends were cut back, 5 bases at V and 2 bases at J, with 8 bases in the middle.

This clonotype was found many times. This rearrangement joins TRBV7-2 to TRBJ1-1; D remains ambiguous. Germline assignment: CDR1 SGHTA and CDR2 FQGNSA. V lost 1 base and J 1 base, leaving 7 bases between the germline ends. This CDR3 is 14 amino acids long. The CDR3 reads CASSLGVWNTEAFF. The CDR3 bases are TGTGCCAGCAGCTTAGGGGTTTGGAACACTGAAGCTTTCTTT.

This clonotype has at least ten counts. The chain carries TRBV6-1 and TRBJ1-2; D gene uncertain. There are 15 residues in the CDR3. Germline CDR1 and CDR2: MNHNS and SASEGT. Trimming removed 5 bases from V and 8 bases from J, with 21 bases in between. The CDR3 DNA reads as TGTGCCAGCAGTCCTTCTGGACCCGCACGGGGAGGCTACACCTTC. It specifies CASSPSGPARGGYTF.

The chain has TRBV28 and TRBJ2-3; D may be TRBD2 (6 bases). The germline V gene encodes CDR1 MDHEN and CDR2 SYDVKM. The CDR3 spans 16 residues. V lost 3 bases and J lost 2, with 15 bases in between. The CDR3 sequence is CASSLGLGEHTDTQYF. As DNA, the CDR3 is TGTGCCAGCAGTTTGGGACTCGGGGAACACACAGATACGCAGTATTTT. The full variable domain, completed using reference TRBV28 and TRBJ2-3, is DVKVTQSSRYLVKRTGEKVFLECVQDMDHENMFWYRQDPGLGLRLIYFSYDVKMKEKGDIPEGYSVSREKKERFSLILESASTNQTSMYLCASSLGLGEHTDTQYFGPGTRLTVL.

The chain is built from TRBV10-3 and TRBJ2-1; D unclear. CDR3 size: 15 residues. Germline lookup yields CDR1 ENHRY and CDR2 SYGVKD. Trimming shortened V by 11 bases and J by 0 bases, and 17 bases separated the two germline ends. DNA for the CDR3: TGTGCCTCCCAATCGAGAACGGACTCCTACAATGAGCAGTTCTTC. Translated, it gives CASQSRTDSYNEQFF.

The chain combines TRBV12-3 or TRBV12-4 with TRBJ2-1; no clear D gene. Trimming stripped 7 bases from V and 7 bases from J, with 14 bases between. The CDR3 length is 13 residues. CDR3 sequence: CASTRVPENEQFF. CDR3 nucleotides: TGTGCCAGCACCCGAGTCCCAGAAAATGAGCAGTTCTTC.

This clonotype was counted a few times. The CDR3: CASSKDSGDTGELFF. The DNA of the CDR3 is TGTGCCAGCAGCAAAGACAGTGGGGATACCGGGGAGCTGTTTTTT. The gene calls are TRBV5-5 and TRBJ2-2; tentatively, D is TRBD1 (5 bases). V lost 4 bases, J lost 5 bases, and 15 bases lay in between. Germline V CDR1 and CDR2: SGHKS, YYEKEE (reference sequence). This CDR3 is 15 amino acids long.

The chain employs TRBV19 and TRBJ1-1; no definite D call. CDR3 size: 14 residues. The V end was cut by 3 bases, the J end by 2 bases, with 10 bases between. The germline gives CDR1 LNHDA, CDR2 SQIVND (reference sequence). In DNA, the CDR3 is TGTGCCAGTAGTATCTACAGCGATAACACTGAAGCTTTCTTT. The encoded protein is CASSIYSDNTEAFF.

The sample holds a few counts of this clonotype. The CDR3 DNA follows: TGTGCCAGCAGCTTAGAGCGGAGAGAGACCCAGTACTTC. This codes for CASSLERRETQYF. The gene calls are TRBV7-6 and TRBJ2-5; TRBD2 might be the D (5 bases). The CDR3 covers 13 residues. The V end was cut by 1 base, the J end by 4 bases, with 7 bases between. In germline, CDR1 is SGHVS, CDR2 FNYEAQ.

V is TRBV4-2 and J is TRBJ2-7; tentatively, D is TRBD1 or TRBD2 (5 bases each). The germline V and J ends were trimmed by 3 bases and 0 bases, with 12 bases remaining between them. The CDR3 loop spans 15 amino acids. CDR1 is LGHNA, CDR2 YNFKEQ, per germline. The CDR3 DNA reads TGTGCCAGCAGCCAGGGACCGGCGAGCTCCTACGAGCAGTACTTC. Its protein product is CASSQGPASSYEQYF.

This clonotype was picked up many times. The chain combines TRBV7-9 with TRBJ2-7; D call uncertain. V dropped 4 bases and J dropped 2 bases, with 6 bases sitting between them. Per the germline V gene, CDR1 is SEHNR and CDR2 is FQNEAQ (reference sequence). CDR3 size: 12 residues. As DNA, the CDR3 is TGTGCCAGCAGCTCGCACCCCTACGAGCAGTACTTC. As protein: CASSSHPYEQYF.

J is TRBJ1-2 and V is TRBV28, with D possibly TRBD1 on 5 matching bases. Trimming took off 1 base at V and 9 bases at J, with 18 bases between the two ends. This CDR3 has 15 amino acids. Germline loops: CDR1 MDHEN, CDR2 SYDVKM. The CDR3 DNA sequence: TGTGCCAGCAGTTTATCCCAGGGTGGCAGGGAACGCTACACCTTC. Translating gives CASSLSQGGRERYTF.

This clonotype was counted a few times. The V call is TRBV6-2 or TRBV6-3, the J call TRBJ1-5; D might be TRBD1 (5 bases). Trimming stripped 6 bases from V and 2 bases from J, with 14 bases between. Germline V lookup: CDR1 MNHEY, CDR2 SVGEGT. The length of the CDR3 is 15 residues. The CDR3 reads CASRTAKTRNQPQHF. CDR3 sequence (DNA): TGTGCCAGCAGGACAGCCAAAACGCGCAATCAGCCCCAGCATTTT.

This clonotype was recorded at least ten times. The chain is built from TRBV7-9 and TRBJ2-7; D may be TRBD2 (6 bases). The CDR3 contains 17 residues. V shed 2 bases and J shed 2 bases, with 19 bases lying between them. The V gene's germline CDR1 is SEHNR and CDR2 FQNEAQ (reference sequence). In nucleotides, the CDR3 is TGTGCCAGCAGCTTACGTTTCGGACCGGGAGACACCTACGAGCAGTACTTC. Protein sequence: CASSLRFGPGDTYEQYF.

The V and J genes are TRBV5-4 and TRBJ2-7, with 8 bases fitting TRBD1. CDR1 SGHNT and CDR2 YYREEE come from the germline V gene (reference sequence). This CDR3 comprises 14 residues. V was clipped by 4 bases and J by 2 bases; unmatched bases: 5. In DNA form, the CDR3 reads TGTGCCAGCAGCCCGGGACAGGCCGCCTACGAGCAGTACTTC. Residues: CASSPGQAAYEQYF.

This clonotype was detected many times. The V and J genes are TRBV7-2 and TRBJ2-1; D could derive from TRBD1 or TRBD2 (6 bases each). V was shortened by 7 bases and J by 10 bases, with 17 bases between the two germline ends. There are 13 residues in the CDR3. Germline CDR1 reads SGHTA; CDR2 reads FQGNSA. The CDR3 sequence is CASNWRGQGEQFF. The CDR3 DNA follows: TGTGCCAGCAACTGGAGGGGCCAGGGGGAGCAGTTCTTC.

The DNA for the CDR3 is TGTGCCAGCAGTTACGGGGACAGGGCCTACGAGCAGTACTTC. This codes for CASSYGDRAYEQYF. The V and J genes are TRBV6-2 or TRBV6-3 and TRBJ2-7, with TRBD1 identical over 9 bases. The CDR3 extends over 14 amino acids. V dropped 2 bases and J dropped 2; count of bases not matched to a gene: 1. In germline, CDR1 is MNHEY, CDR2 SVGEGT.

This clonotype was recorded only once. The chain employs TRBV12-3 or TRBV12-4 and TRBJ2-3; TRBD1 matches 7 bases. The CDR3 has 15 amino acids. The V segment lost 3 bases and the J segment 1 base; nucleotides outside the gene matches: 4. The chain's CDR3 is CASSLGTGGTDTQYF. CDR3 nucleotide sequence: TGTGCCAGCAGTTTGGGAACAGGGGGCACAGATACGCAGTATTTT.

This clonotype was found a few times. The gene calls are TRBV7-2 and TRBJ2-3; 11 positions match TRBD2. The CDR3 is made up of 18 amino acids. V shed 7 bases, J shed 0 bases, and the junction held 12 bases outside the gene matches. Looked up from germline, CDR1 is SGHTA and CDR2 is FQGNSA. The DNA of the CDR3 is TGTGCCAGCACCCGAGGTAGCGGGAGGGCCTACAGCACAGATACGCAGTATTTT. It is translated as CASTRGSGRAYSTDTQYF. The full variable domain, with the rest looked up from reference TRBV7-2 and TRBJ2-3, is GAGVSQSPSNKVTEKGKDVELRCDPISGHTALYWYRQSLGQGLEFLIYFQGNSAPDKSGLPSDRFSAERTGGSVSTLTIQRTQQEDSAVYLCASTRGSGRAYSTDTQYFGPGTRLTVL.

This clonotype was observed a few times. The V call is TRBV27, the J call TRBJ2-1, with 8 positions matching TRBD2. This CDR3 comprises 18 residues. Germline CDR1 and CDR2: MNHEY and SMNVEV (reference sequence). With V trimmed by 6 bases and J by 3 bases, 16 bases remained unmatched. CDR3 in amino acids: CASRLRPGGGAYYNEQFF. The CDR3 coding sequence is TGTGCCAGCAGGCTCCGGCCGGGGGGGGGTGCCTACTACAATGAGCAGTTCTTC.

This chain links TRBV4-1 with TRBJ2-5, with D possibly being TRBD1 (6 bases). This CDR3 is 13 amino acids long. CDR1 is MGHRA, CDR2 YSYEKL, per germline. Trimming took off 1 base at V and 6 bases at J, with 9 bases between the two ends. This chain's CDR3 is CASSQGGLQTQYF. The CDR3 DNA reads as TGCGCCAGCAGCCAAGGGGGGCTTCAGACCCAGTACTTC.

This rearrangement joins TRBV5-1 to TRBJ2-1; D remains unclear. This CDR3 comprises 15 residues. Per the germline V gene, CDR1 is SGHRS and CDR2 is YFSETQ. The V end was cut by 1 base, the J end by 4 bases, with 12 bases between. The CDR3 nucleotides are TGCGCCAGCAGCTTGAGGGATATGGGGTACAATGAGCAGTTCTTC. Its protein is CASSLRDMGYNEQFF.

This clonotype was seen only a few times. The rearrangement uses TRBV7-8 and TRBJ2-2, with 9 bases identical to TRBD1. The ends lost 5 bases at V and 6 bases at J; junction bases unmatched: 10. The germline V gene encodes CDR1 SGHVS and CDR2 FQNEAQ. The CDR3 has 16 amino acids. The CDR3 coding sequence is TGTGCCAGCAGCCACCACAGGGGGCGGGATGCCGGGGAGCTGTTTTTT. As protein: CASSHHRGRDAGELFF.

This clonotype was counted at least ten times. The chain uses TRBV7-9 and TRBJ2-1; 7 bases agree with TRBD2. The trim removed 7 bases at V and 9 bases at J, leaving 15 bases unmatched. The CDR3 has 15 amino acids. CDR1 is SEHNR, CDR2 FQNEAQ, per germline (reference sequence). The CDR3 DNA reads as TGTGCCAGCACCACGTCCGCTAGCGGTGGGGCTGAGCAGTTCTTC. It is translated as CASTTSASGGAEQFF.